A single sample is the source of the 13 T cell receptor beta chains below, sequenced in a study of cytomegalovirus exposure and HLA in healthy donors. With 60 Vbeta and 13 Jbeta primers, the PCR was carried out. Clones were read by immunoSEQ multiplex PCR, and TCRdb kept only the in-frame ones, dropping some. The sample shows 100,000 or so clones, roughly 80% of them seen only once. Material: PBMCs. Every receptor here comes from a middle-aged woman in good health and CMV-seropositive.

This chain links TRBV5-1 with TRBJ2-7, with D perhaps TRBD1 (6 bases). The CDR3 is 16 residues long. Trimming took 4 bases from V and 3 from J, leaving 20 bases between them. The germline V gene encodes CDR1 SGHRS and CDR2 YFSETQ. The CDR3 coding sequence is TGCGCCAGCAGCCTCGCTTGGGACACCGGGATCTACGAGCAGTACTTC. Protein product: CASSLAWDTGIYEQYF. Supplemented by reference TRBV5-1 and TRBJ2-7, the full variable domain reads KAGVTQTPRYLIKTRGQQVTLSCSPISGHRSVSWYQQTPGQGLQFLFEYFSETQRNKGNFPGRFSGRQFSNSRSEMNVSTLELGDSALYLCASSLAWDTGIYEQYFGPGTRLTVT.

This CDR3 reads CASSDYRGSGANVLTF. CDR3 in DNA: TGTGCCAGCAGTGATTACAGGGGGTCGGGGGCCAACGTCCTGACTTTC. The chain uses TRBV27 and TRBJ2-6; 8 nucleotides match TRBD1. Germline V gene lookup returns CDR1 MNHEY and CDR2 SMNVEV (reference sequence). The J segment lost 4 bases and the V segment lost 5 bases, leaving 7 bases of the junction unmatched. The CDR3 has 16 residues.

V gene TRBV19 combines with J gene TRBJ2-5; 7 bases match TRBD2. V was clipped by 5 bases and J by 5 bases; unmatched bases: 14. Germline V gene sequence: CDR1 LNHDA, CDR2 SQIVND (reference sequence). The CDR3 has 16 residues. CDR3 region: CASSSRSGAGVETQYF. The CDR3 nucleotides are TGTGCCAGTAGTTCACGCTCCGGGGCGGGGGTCGAGACCCAGTACTTC.

The gene calls are TRBV25-1 and TRBJ1-4; 9 bases are shared with TRBD1. Germline assignment: CDR1 MGHDK and CDR2 SYGVNS. The V gene end was trimmed by 2 bases and the J gene end by 2 bases; junction bases not matched to a gene: 3. The CDR3 has 16 amino acids. DNA of the CDR3: TGTGCCAGCAGTGAAGACAGGGGGTTTACTAATGAAAAACTGTTTTTT. Its translation is CASSEDRGFTNEKLFF.

The chain uses TRBV4-1 and TRBJ2-7, with 8 bases aligning to TRBD2. Germline CDR1 reads MGHRA; CDR2 reads YSYEKL. V gave up 0 bases and J gave up 2 bases; unmatched junction bases: 12. The CDR3 has 18 residues. CDR3 amino acids: CASSQDIGAGAGTYEQYF. CDR3 in DNA: TGCGCCAGCAGCCAAGATATCGGAGCGGGAGCTGGTACCTACGAGCAGTACTTC.

This clone was detected once. The J gene is TRBJ2-5, the V gene TRBV6-5, with TRBD1 matching over 9 bases. CDR3 length: 13 residues. Germline CDR1 MNHEY, CDR2 SVGAGI. V lost 4 bases to trimming and J lost 7 bases; unmatched junction nucleotides: 4. In DNA, the CDR3 is TGTGCCAGCAGTTCCGACAGGGGGGGGACCCAGTACTTC. Its protein product is CASSSDRGGTQYF.

The chain couples TRBV7-9 to TRBJ2-7; 9 nucleotides line up with TRBD2. Germline trimming cut 5 bases from V and 6 bases from J; bases unmatched to any gene: 11. CDR3 length: 15 residues. Germline V gives CDR1 SEHNR, CDR2 FQNEAQ (reference sequence). The CDR3 region has the DNA TGTGCCAGCAGCCCCAACCGTAGCGGGAGCCGCGAGCAGTACTTC. As protein: CASSPNRSGSREQYF.

This rearrangement joins TRBV29-1 to TRBJ2-5; D not resolved. The CDR3 length is 12 residues. Germline CDR1 reads SQVTM; CDR2 reads ANQGSEA. Trimming pared 7 bases from V and 5 bases from J, leaving 14 bases between. CDR3 region: CSARTGLETQYF. CDR3 in DNA: TGCAGCGCCCGAACGGGTTTGGAGACCCAGTACTTC.

By its share, this clone is medium-sized. The chain employs TRBV4-3 and TRBJ2-2; TRBD2 aligns across 9 bases. CDR1 and CDR2 from the germline V gene are LGHNA and YSLEER. V was clipped by 0 bases and J by 0 bases; unmatched bases: 8. This CDR3 is built from 19 residues. The CDR3 here is CASSQDLIRTSANTGELFF. In DNA, the CDR3 is TGCGCCAGCAGCCAAGATCTGATCAGGACTAGCGCGAACACCGGGGAGCTGTTTTTT.

The rearrangement uses TRBV5-1 and TRBJ2-5; D not certain. V was cut by 0 bases and J by 3 bases, with 6 bases left in between. Germline V gene lookup returns CDR1 SGHRS and CDR2 YFSETQ. The CDR3 has 13 residues. The CDR3 bases are TGCGCCAGCAGCTTGGTCGCAGAAGAGACCCAGTACTTC. This encodes CASSLVAEETQYF.

The table lists this clone with a count of one. This chain connects TRBV5-1 to TRBJ2-7, with D perhaps TRBD1 (5 bases). Germline CDR1 reads SGHRS; CDR2 reads YFSETQ. V shed 0 bases and J shed 3 bases, with 10 bases lying between them. There are 14 residues in the CDR3. The CDR3 DNA is TGCGCCAGCAGCTTGGGACAGCCGAACTACGAGCAGTACTTC. Amino acids: CASSLGQPNYEQYF.

The chain combines TRBV2 with TRBJ2-3; TRBD2 matches at 11 bases. Per germline, CDR1 SNHLY and CDR2 FYNNEI. The CDR3 runs 15 residues. The trim removed 6 bases at V and 7 bases at J, leaving 9 bases unmatched. The CDR3, as DNA: TGTGCCAGCAGCCAGTTGACTAGCGGGACACATACGCAGTATTTT. This gives the protein CASSQLTSGTHTQYF.

This chain links TRBV14 with TRBJ1-1, with D perhaps matching TRBD1 (6 bases). The CDR3 has 17 residues. CDR1 SGHDN and CDR2 FVKESK come from the germline V gene. Trimming shortened V by 4 bases and J by 0 bases, and 18 bases separated the two germline ends. The CDR3 here is CASSLIKATGVNTEAFF. CDR3 in DNA: TGTGCCAGCAGCCTTATAAAGGCGACAGGAGTGAACACTGAAGCTTTCTTT.